This T cell receptor (beta chain) was obtained from a study of cytomegalovirus exposure and HLA in healthy donors. As for the study in general: A prior analysis found more than 90 million unique TCR beta sequences from roughly 180 million T cells. From donors who were HLA-typed, an early data release held 65 million to 85 million unique TCRs.

This clone turned up a few times. The antigen is unknown. Per germline, CDR1 MGHRA and CDR2 YSYEKL. The CDR3 consists of 18 residues. The trim removed 1 base at V and 0 bases at J, leaving 7 bases unmatched. Points from the study as a whole: From TCR beta sequences, most subjects' HLA-A and HLA-B alleles were reportedly predicted accurately. Per a later analysis, HLA-associated TCR beta chains showed more clonal expansion than other, equally common TCR beta chains.

The PCR employed 60 Vbeta primers together with 13 Jbeta primers. Data came from immunoSEQ multiplex PCR; TCRdb stores just in-frame clones and leaves some out. The sample yields roughly 73,000 clones, around 78% seen once. The chain links TRBV4-1 to TRBJ2-7; 12 bases align to TRBD1. Material: PBMCs. This TCR was recovered from a man aged 40-55 years in good health and CMV-seronegative. CDR3 loop: CASSQAPGQGASSYEQYF. DNA for the CDR3: TGCGCCAGCAGCCAAGCACCGGGACAGGGGGCGAGCTCCTACGAGCAGTACTTC.